Listed here are 5 T cell receptor beta chains from one sample, sequenced in a study of shared clonotypes between healthy human individuals. Naive CD8 cells, CD45RO-negative and positively selected for CCR7, excluded terminally differentiated effector memory CD45RA+ cells. Generated by immunoSEQ multiplex PCR, the TCRdb table keeps only in-frame clones and is missing some. The top ten clones hold about 1.5% of a sample with millions of clones, 93% of them seen once. Sequencing was done on a sample of naive CD8+ T cells from PBMCs. The receptors stem from a man younger than 35 in good health. Some clones in this sample may be carry-over from other donors' samples.

Notes on this clone: Within the sample, other DNA sequences also encode this same CDR3. The genes are TRBV2 and TRBJ1-4; 9 bases are a match to TRBD1. Germline CDR1 and CDR2: SNHLY and FYNNEI. Trimming cost V 3 bases and J 4 bases; bases outside gene matches: 0. This CDR3 has 14 amino acids. The CDR3 DNA is TGTGCCAGCAGTGAGGGACAGGGTAATGAAAAACTGTTTTTT. As protein: CASSEGQGNEKLFF.

J is TRBJ2-5 and V is TRBV5-1; D remains unclear. CDR1 SGHRS and CDR2 YFSETQ come from the germline V gene. Deletions cut 2 bases from V and 4 bases from J, with 9 bases between. This CDR3 has 13 residues. CDR3 protein: CASSFTRGETQYF. CDR3 nucleotide sequence: TGCGCCAGCAGCTTTACCCGCGGAGAGACCCAGTACTTC.

V is TRBV27 and J is TRBJ2-7; the match to TRBD1 covers 11 bases. The CDR3 is 15 residues long. Germline loops: CDR1 MNHEY, CDR2 SMNVEV (reference sequence). J lost 3 bases, V lost 5 bases, and 6 bases had no gene match. The CDR3 here is CASSGTGTGGYEQYF. As DNA, the CDR3 is TGTGCCAGCAGTGGAACCGGGACAGGGGGCTACGAGCAGTACTTC.

This clone was observed a single time. The chain uses TRBV9 and TRBJ2-1; 8 bases align to TRBD2. Germline V CDR1 and CDR2: SGDLS, YYNGEE. V lost 2 bases, J lost 6 bases, and 10 bases stayed unmatched. CDR3 length: 16 amino acids. CDR3 nucleotide sequence: TGTGCCAGCAGCGTCGACGGGGGGACTAGTGTCAATGAGCAGTTCTTC. This gives the protein CASSVDGGTSVNEQFF.

This sequence joins TRBV5-4 and TRBJ2-2; D gene unclear. Per the germline V gene, CDR1 is SGHNT and CDR2 is YYREEE (reference sequence). This CDR3 is 12 amino acids long. Trimming left V 0 bases short and J 6 bases short, with 3 bases between. Written as DNA, the CDR3 is TGTGCCAGCAGCTTGGCCGCCGGGGAGCTGTTTTTT. This translates into CASSLAAGELFF.